This is a list of T cell receptor beta chains from one sample in a study of shared clonotypes between healthy human individuals. Generated by immunoSEQ multiplex PCR, the TCRdb table keeps only in-frame clones and is missing some. This table has over a million clones, roughly 75% appearing once. Input material: memory CD4+ T cells sorted from blood. These receptors were taken from a man between 18 and 35 years old in good health. Each CDR3 is given without its conserved first and last residue.

v_call: TRBV5-1; j_call: TRBJ2-5; cdr3_aa: ASSKTGSGWETQY
v_call: TRBV5-6; j_call: TRBJ1-2; cdr3_aa: ASSLAVANYGYT
v_call: TRBV6-1; j_call: TRBJ1-5; cdr3_aa: ASNPTGGNNQPQH
v_call: TRBV9; j_call: TRBJ2-1; cdr3_aa: ASSVARDRSEQF
v_call: TRBV19; j_call: TRBJ1-6; cdr3_aa: ASRDGVRLSPLH
v_call: TRBV30; j_call: TRBJ1-6; cdr3_aa: AWRYRQGNSPLH
v_call: TRBV5-6; j_call: TRBJ2-3; cdr3_aa: ASSLRSFRTDTQY
v_call: TRBV19; j_call: TRBJ2-1; cdr3_aa: ASSIGDTGLVGKNEQF
v_call: TRBV13; j_call: TRBJ2-7; cdr3_aa: ASSIGPLSSYEQY
v_call: TRBV27; j_call: TRBJ1-4; cdr3_aa: ASSLSGRPFVGKLF
v_call: TRBV2; j_call: TRBJ2-3; cdr3_aa: ASSEAQWLDTQY
v_call: TRBV7-8; j_call: TRBJ2-7; cdr3_aa: ASSLYGVGYYEQY
v_call: TRBV28; j_call: TRBJ2-7; cdr3_aa: ASSFTGLVTEQY
v_call: TRBV5-1; j_call: TRBJ1-2; cdr3_aa: ASSFVGTGRIGYT
v_call: TRBV6-4; j_call: TRBJ2-4; cdr3_aa: ASIGFSRRIAH
v_call: TRBV4-3; j_call: TRBJ1-6; cdr3_aa: ASSQVGSNSPLH
v_call: TRBV11-2; j_call: TRBJ2-7; cdr3_aa: ATGRAGISYEQY
v_call: TRBV7-2; j_call: TRBJ2-7; cdr3_aa: ASSLGLAGAYEQY
v_call: TRBV18; j_call: TRBJ2-7; cdr3_aa: ASSPGTGVTSEQY
v_call: TRBV10-3; j_call: TRBJ1-2; cdr3_aa: AARLTGILGYT
v_call: TRBV30; j_call: TRBJ1-6; cdr3_aa: AWSGLMGNSPLH
v_call: TRBV15; j_call: TRBJ2-3; cdr3_aa: ATSRDRADTQY
v_call: TRBV28; j_call: NA; cdr3_aa: ASSWTSQHEQY
v_call: TRBV19; j_call: TRBJ2-7; cdr3_aa: ASSIQPGTPYEQY
v_call: TRBV7-2; j_call: TRBJ2-7; cdr3_aa: ASSLAQGYYEQY
v_call: TRBV7-9; j_call: TRBJ2-3; cdr3_aa: ASSLEGTVTDTQY
v_call: TRBV14; j_call: TRBJ2-5; cdr3_aa: ASSPRSAVTIQETQY
v_call: TRBV6-6; j_call: TRBJ2-3; cdr3_aa: ASKAGGPRTDTQY
v_call: TRBV28; j_call: TRBJ2-3; cdr3_aa: ATSAFQGGY
v_call: TRBV30; j_call: TRBJ2-1; cdr3_aa: AWSPGIVNEQF
v_call: TRBV10-1; j_call: TRBJ1-6; cdr3_aa: ASSRGTVNSPLH
v_call: TRBV9; j_call: TRBJ2-2; cdr3_aa: ASSPQGGGGELF
v_call: TRBV9; j_call: TRBJ2-7; cdr3_aa: ASSAYDSTSSYEQY